Reported below is one TCR beta chain. What it recognizes is unknown. This record comes from a study of cytomegalovirus exposure and HLA in healthy donors. Study results and caveats: The classifier was said to identify cytomegalovirus status with high specificity and sensitivity. Most TCR sequences were rare, but some public TCRs occurred in many donors. As confirmed in vitro, a few CMV-associated chains were specific for CMV antigens. Within the 100 to 150 validation repertoires, first-cohort TCR clusters tended to co-occur, according to a later analysis.

The data were produced by immunoSEQ multiplex PCR, yet TCRdb's version contains in-frame clones alone and is incomplete. The sample yields under 130,000 clones, about 86% seen once. CDR3 size: 14 residues. Germline values: CDR1 SEHNR, CDR2 FQNEAQ (reference sequence). The V end was cut by 1 base, the J end by 10 bases, with 16 bases between. This sequence originates from a woman aged 18-29 years in good health and CMV-seropositive. The sequencing sample was made of PBMCs. V usage is TRBV7-9 and J usage is TRBJ1-1; maybe TRBD1 (6 bases). In DNA, the CDR3 is TGTGCCAGCAGCTTAGGGATGGGGGCGGAGAGAGCTTTCTTT. Translating gives CASSLGMGAERAFF.